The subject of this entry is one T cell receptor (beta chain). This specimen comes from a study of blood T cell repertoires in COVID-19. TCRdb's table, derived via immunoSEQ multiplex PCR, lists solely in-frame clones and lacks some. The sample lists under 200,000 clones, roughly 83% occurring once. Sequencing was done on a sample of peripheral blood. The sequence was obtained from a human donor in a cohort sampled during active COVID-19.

The CDR3 DNA follows: TGTGCCAGTAGCCGGGCCGGGGTCCAAGAGACCCAGTACTTC. This sequence encodes CASSRAGVQETQYF. This chain joins TRBV19 and TRBJ2-5; D is possibly TRBD2 (5 bases). CDR1 is LNHDA, CDR2 SQIVND, per germline (reference sequence). The CDR3 spans 14 residues. V lost 6 bases and J lost 1, with 12 bases in between.